This T cell receptor beta chain was found in a study of blood T cell repertoires in COVID-19. The wider study: The United States, Italy and Spain provided the acute and convalescent COVID-19 samples.

Original methodology: From reference gene primer amplification, estimates of nucleated cell counts were derived. Only in-frame clones appear in the TCRdb table, and some are missing; sequencing was by immunoSEQ multiplex PCR. For V, J and clone size, that table is used; D and trimming come from the DNA. The sample consists of around 250,000 clones, 75% to 90% of them appearing once. Cohort allocation depended upon clinical history that participants reported. A COVID-19 case was met by exposed participants within 2 weeks before study entry. The CDR3 sequence is 15 residues long. Germline CDR1 and CDR2: SGHTA and FQGTGA. The V and J ends lost 4 bases and 4 bases, in that order; junction bases with no gene match: 7.

The rearrangement joins TRBV7-3 to TRBJ2-5; 9 nucleotides agree with TRBD1. The sample consisted of PBMCs or T cells enriched from blood (not recorded which). The clonotype comes from a middle-aged woman who had been exposed to COVID-19. CDR3 in DNA: TGTGCCAGCAGCTCGACAGGGGGAGAGGGAGAGACCCAGTACTTC. This encodes CASSSTGGEGETQYF.